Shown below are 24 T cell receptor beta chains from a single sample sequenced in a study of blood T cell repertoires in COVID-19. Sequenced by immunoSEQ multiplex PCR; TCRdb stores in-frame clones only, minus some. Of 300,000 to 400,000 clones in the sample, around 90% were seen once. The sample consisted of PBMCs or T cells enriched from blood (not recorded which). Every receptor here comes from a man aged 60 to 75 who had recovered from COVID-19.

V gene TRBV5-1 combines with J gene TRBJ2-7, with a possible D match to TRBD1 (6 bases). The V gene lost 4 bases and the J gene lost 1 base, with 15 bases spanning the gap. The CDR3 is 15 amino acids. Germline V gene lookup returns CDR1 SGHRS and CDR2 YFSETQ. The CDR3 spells CASSRQGPPSYEQYF. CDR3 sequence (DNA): TGCGCCAGCAGCCGGCAGGGGCCTCCATCCTACGAGCAGTACTTC.

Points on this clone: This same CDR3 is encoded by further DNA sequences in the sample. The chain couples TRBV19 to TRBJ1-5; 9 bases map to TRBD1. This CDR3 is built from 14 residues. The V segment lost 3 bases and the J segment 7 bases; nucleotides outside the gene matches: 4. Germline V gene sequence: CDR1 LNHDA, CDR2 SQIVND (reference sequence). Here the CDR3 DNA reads TGTGCCAGTAGTATCCGGACAGGGGACCAGCCCCAGCATTTT. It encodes CASSIRTGDQPQHF.

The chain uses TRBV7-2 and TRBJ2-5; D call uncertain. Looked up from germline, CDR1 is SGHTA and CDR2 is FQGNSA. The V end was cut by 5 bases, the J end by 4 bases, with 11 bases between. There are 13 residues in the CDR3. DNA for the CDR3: TGTGCCAGCAGCACATCCTCTTTAGAGACCCAGTACTTC. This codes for CASSTSSLETQYF.

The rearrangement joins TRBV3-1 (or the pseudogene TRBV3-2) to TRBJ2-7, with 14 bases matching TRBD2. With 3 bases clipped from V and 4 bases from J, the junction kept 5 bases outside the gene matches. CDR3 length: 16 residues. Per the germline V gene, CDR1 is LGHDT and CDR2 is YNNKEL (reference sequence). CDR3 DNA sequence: TGTGCCAGCAGCCAGGCTGGGACTAGCGGGAGTTACGAGCAGTACTTC. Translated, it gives CASSQAGTSGSYEQYF.

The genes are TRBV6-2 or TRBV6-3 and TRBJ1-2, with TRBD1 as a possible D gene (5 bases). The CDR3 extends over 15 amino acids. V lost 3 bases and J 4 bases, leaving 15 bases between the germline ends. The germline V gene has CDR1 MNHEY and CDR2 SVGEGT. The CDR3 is CASSYSFGDSYGYTF. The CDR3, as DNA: TGTGCCAGCAGTTATTCGTTCGGGGACTCCTATGGCTACACCTTC.

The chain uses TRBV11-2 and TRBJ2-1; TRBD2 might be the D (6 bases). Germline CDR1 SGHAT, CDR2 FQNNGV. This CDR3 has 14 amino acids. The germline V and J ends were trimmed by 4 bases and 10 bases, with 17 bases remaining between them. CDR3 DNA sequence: TGTGCCAGCAGCTCTGGAGGGTTCCGAGGGGAGCAGTTCTTC. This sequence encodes CASSSGGFRGEQFF.

The CDR3 protein is CASSVATGQGGPQYF. The CDR3 DNA sequence: TGTGCCAGCAGCGTAGCTACGGGACAGGGAGGGCCACAGTACTTC. The rearrangement links TRBV9 to TRBJ2-5; 9 nucleotides agree with TRBD1. There are 15 residues in the CDR3. Germline-derived CDR1 and CDR2 are SGDLS and YYNGEE. V shed 0 bases and J 11 bases; nucleotides not matched to a gene: 11.

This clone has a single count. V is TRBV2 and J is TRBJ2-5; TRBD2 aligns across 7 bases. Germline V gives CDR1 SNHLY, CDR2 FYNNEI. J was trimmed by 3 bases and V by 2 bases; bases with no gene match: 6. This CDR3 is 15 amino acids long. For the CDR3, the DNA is TGTGCCAGCAGTGAATTGGTAGGGAGGGAAGAGACCCAGTACTTC. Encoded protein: CASSELVGREETQYF.

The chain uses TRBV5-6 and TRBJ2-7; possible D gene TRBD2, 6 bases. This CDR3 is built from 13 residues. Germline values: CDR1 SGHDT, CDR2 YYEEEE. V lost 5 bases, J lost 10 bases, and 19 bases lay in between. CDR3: CASSFGTSTRQYF. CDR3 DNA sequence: TGTGCCAGCAGTTTTGGGACTTCGACTCGCCAGTACTTC.

In DNA form, the CDR3 reads TGCGCCAGCAGCACTAGCGGGAGGGGGGATGAGCAGTTCTTC. Its translation is CASSTSGRGDEQFF. V is TRBV5-1 and J is TRBJ2-1; 13 nucleotides agree with TRBD2. The CDR3 covers 14 residues. CDR1 and CDR2 from the germline V gene are SGHRS and YFSETQ. Losses at the gene ends were 4 bases for V and 8 bases for J; bases not matched to a gene: 3. Drawing the rest from reference TRBV5-1 and TRBJ2-1, the complete variable domain is KAGVTQTPRYLIKTRGQQVTLSCSPISGHRSVSWYQQTPGQGLQFLFEYFSETQRNKGNFPGRFSGRQFSNSRSEMNVSTLELGDSALYLCASSTSGRGDEQFFGPGTRLTVL.

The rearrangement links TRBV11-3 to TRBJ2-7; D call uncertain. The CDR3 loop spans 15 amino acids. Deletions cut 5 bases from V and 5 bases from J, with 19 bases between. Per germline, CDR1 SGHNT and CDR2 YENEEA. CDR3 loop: CASSPDPSSLHEQYF. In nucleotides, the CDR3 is TGTGCCAGCAGCCCCGACCCCTCTTCACTACACGAGCAGTACTTC.

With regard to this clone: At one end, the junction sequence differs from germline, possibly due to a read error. CDR3 amino acids: CASCLEETTYEQYF. CDR3 nucleotide sequence: TGTGCCAGCTGCTTAGAGGAGACGACCTACGAGCAGTACTTC. V usage is TRBV7-4 and J usage is TRBJ2-7; D remains unclear. CDR1 is SGHVT and CDR2 is SQSDAQ in the germline V gene. This CDR3 has 14 residues.

CDR3 protein: CASSLSLRQGVMNTEAFF. The CDR3 coding sequence is TGTGCCAGCAGTTTATCCCTGCGACAGGGGGTTATGAACACTGAAGCTTTCTTT. The chain combines TRBV27 with TRBJ1-1; the match to TRBD1 covers 9 bases. Germline CDR1 reads MNHEY; CDR2 reads SMNVEV (reference sequence). The junction had 8 bases not matched to a gene; V was cut back by 0 bases and J by 0 bases. The CDR3 has 18 amino acids.

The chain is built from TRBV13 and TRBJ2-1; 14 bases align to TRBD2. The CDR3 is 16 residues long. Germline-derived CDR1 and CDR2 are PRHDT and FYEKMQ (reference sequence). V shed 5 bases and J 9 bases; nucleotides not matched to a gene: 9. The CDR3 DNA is TGTGCCAGCAGCCAGGGACTAGCGGGAGCTTTGAGTGAGCAGTTCTTC. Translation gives CASSQGLAGALSEQFF.

The CDR3 DNA sequence: TGTGCCGGTACAGGGGGACGCTCGGGAAATTCACCCCTCCACTTT. This encodes CAGTGGRSGNSPLHF. The chain combines TRBV28 with TRBJ1-6, with 8 bases fitting TRBD1. The CDR3 consists of 15 residues. Germline V gene sequence: CDR1 MDHEN, CDR2 SYDVKM. With V trimmed by 11 bases and J by 7 bases, 13 bases remained unmatched.

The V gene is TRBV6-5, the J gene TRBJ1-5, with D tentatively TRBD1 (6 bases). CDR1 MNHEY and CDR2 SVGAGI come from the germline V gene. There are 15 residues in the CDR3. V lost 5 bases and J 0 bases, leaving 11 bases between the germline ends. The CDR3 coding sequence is TGTGCCAGCAGTCCGTGGACAGATAGCAATCAGCCCCAGCATTTT. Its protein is CASSPWTDSNQPQHF.

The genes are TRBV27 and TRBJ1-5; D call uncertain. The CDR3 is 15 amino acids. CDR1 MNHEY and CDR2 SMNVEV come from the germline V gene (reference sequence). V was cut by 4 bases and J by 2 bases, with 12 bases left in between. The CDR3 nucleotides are TGTGCCAGCAGTTCCCTGGCCGAAGGCAATCAGCCCCAGCATTTT. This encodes CASSSLAEGNQPQHF.

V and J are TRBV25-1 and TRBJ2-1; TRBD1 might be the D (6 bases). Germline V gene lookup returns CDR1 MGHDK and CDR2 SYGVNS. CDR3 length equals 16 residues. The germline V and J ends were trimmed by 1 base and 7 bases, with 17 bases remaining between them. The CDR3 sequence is CASSESVLQGANEQFF. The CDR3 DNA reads TGTGCCAGCAGTGAATCGGTCTTACAGGGTGCAAATGAGCAGTTCTTC.

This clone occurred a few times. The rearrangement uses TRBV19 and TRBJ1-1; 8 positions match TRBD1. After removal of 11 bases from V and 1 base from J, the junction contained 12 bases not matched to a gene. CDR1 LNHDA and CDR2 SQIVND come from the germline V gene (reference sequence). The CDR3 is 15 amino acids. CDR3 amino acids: CASLSRGRENTEAFF. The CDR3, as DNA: TGTGCCTCGCTATCCAGGGGGCGAGAGAACACTGAAGCTTTCTTT.

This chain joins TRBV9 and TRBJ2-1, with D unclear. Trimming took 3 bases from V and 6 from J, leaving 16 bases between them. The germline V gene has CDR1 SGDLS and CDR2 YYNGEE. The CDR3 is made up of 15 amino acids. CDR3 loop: CASSGPAELGNEQFF. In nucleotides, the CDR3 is TGTGCCAGCAGCGGCCCGGCGGAGCTCGGCAATGAGCAGTTCTTC. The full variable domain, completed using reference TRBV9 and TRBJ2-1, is DSGVTQTPKHLITATGQRVTLRCSPRSGDLSVYWYQQSLDQGLQFLIQYYNGEERAKGNILERFSAQQFPDLHSELNLSSLELGDSALYFCASSGPAELGNEQFFGPGTRLTVL.

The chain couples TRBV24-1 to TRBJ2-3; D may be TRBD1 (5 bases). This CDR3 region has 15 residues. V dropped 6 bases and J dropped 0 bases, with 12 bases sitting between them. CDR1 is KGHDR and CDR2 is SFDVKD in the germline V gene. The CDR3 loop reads CATSSLGLSTDTQYF. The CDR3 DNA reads TGTGCCACCAGTTCCCTGGGGCTTAGCACAGATACGCAGTATTTT.

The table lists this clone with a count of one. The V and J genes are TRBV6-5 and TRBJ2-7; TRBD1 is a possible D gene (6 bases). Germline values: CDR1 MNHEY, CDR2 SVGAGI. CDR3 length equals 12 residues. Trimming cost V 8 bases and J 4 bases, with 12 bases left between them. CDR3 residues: CASRLQGYEQYF. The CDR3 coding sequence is TGTGCCAGCCGACTACAGGGTTACGAGCAGTACTTC.

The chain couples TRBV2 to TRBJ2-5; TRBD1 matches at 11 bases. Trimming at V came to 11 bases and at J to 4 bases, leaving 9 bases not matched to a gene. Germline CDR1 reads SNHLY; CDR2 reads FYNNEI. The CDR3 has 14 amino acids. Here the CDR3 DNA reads TGTGCCGGTCACGGGACAGGGGGTGGAGAGACCCAGTACTTC. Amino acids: CAGHGTGGGETQYF.

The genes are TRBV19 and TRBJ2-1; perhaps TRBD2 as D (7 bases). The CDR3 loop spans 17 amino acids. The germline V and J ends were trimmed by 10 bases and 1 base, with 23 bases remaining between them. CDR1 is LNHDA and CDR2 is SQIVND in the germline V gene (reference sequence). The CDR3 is CATKRGEGLRSYNEQFF. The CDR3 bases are TGTGCCACCAAGAGGGGGGAGGGCCTCAGGTCCTACAATGAGCAGTTCTTC.